A single sample is the source of the 3 T cell receptor beta chains below, sequenced in a study of T-cell reconstitution after alpha-beta-depleted transplantation in children. A TCRbeta library incorporating unique molecular identifiers was prepared. In TCRdb, the PCR reads were re-called with MiXCR into one record per CDR3 protein. Of about 400,000 distinct CDR3 sequences detected, 20% appear once; the ten largest clones hold 3.8%. The sample here was PBMCs from the stem cell graft donor, taken from the stem cell graft. All receptors derive from a human donor who donated a stem cell graft to a child with acute myeloid leukemia.

Only a few counts were recorded for this clonotype. This rearrangement joins TRBV21-1 to TRBJ1-5; the table's D call TRBD1 went unverified against the DNA. TRBV21-1 is classified as a pseudogene. This CDR3 is built from 15 residues. DNA of the CDR3: TGTGCCAGCAGCAAAGCCGGGGGAAACAATCAGCCCCAGCATTTT. Residues: CASSKAGGNNQPQHF.

This clonotype was observed many times. The V and J genes are TRBV29-1 and TRBJ2-7; D not resolved. V was clipped by 4 bases and J by 0 bases, with 10 bases between them. CDR1 and CDR2 (germline): SQVTM, ANQGSEA. The CDR3 totals 13 residues. This CDR3 is CSVVTGYSYEQYF. CDR3 bases: TGCAGCGTTGTGACGGGTTACTCCTACGAGCAGTACTTC.

This clonotype was picked up a small number of times. The rearrangement links TRBV12-3 or TRBV12-4 to TRBJ2-7, with 8 positions matching TRBD1. The CDR3 runs to 14 residues. With V trimmed by 1 base and J by 6 bases, 5 bases remained unmatched. The CDR3 DNA reads as TGTGCCAGCAGTTTAGTCTCACAGGGGGGCGAGCAGTACTTC. It is translated as CASSLVSQGGEQYF.